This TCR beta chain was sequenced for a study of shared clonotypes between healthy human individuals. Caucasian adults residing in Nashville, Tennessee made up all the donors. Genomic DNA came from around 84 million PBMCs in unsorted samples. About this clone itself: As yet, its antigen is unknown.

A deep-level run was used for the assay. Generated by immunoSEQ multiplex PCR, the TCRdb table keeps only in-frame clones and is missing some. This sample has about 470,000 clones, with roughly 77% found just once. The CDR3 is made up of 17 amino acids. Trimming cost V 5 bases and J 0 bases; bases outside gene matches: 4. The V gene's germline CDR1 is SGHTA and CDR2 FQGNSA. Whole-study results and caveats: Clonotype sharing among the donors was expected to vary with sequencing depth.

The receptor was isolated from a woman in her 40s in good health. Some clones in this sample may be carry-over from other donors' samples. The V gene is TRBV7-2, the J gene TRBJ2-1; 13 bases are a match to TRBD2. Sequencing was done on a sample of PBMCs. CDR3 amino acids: CASSPGLAGHSYNEQFF. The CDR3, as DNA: TGTGCCAGCAGCCCGGGACTAGCGGGACACTCCTACAATGAGCAGTTCTTC.